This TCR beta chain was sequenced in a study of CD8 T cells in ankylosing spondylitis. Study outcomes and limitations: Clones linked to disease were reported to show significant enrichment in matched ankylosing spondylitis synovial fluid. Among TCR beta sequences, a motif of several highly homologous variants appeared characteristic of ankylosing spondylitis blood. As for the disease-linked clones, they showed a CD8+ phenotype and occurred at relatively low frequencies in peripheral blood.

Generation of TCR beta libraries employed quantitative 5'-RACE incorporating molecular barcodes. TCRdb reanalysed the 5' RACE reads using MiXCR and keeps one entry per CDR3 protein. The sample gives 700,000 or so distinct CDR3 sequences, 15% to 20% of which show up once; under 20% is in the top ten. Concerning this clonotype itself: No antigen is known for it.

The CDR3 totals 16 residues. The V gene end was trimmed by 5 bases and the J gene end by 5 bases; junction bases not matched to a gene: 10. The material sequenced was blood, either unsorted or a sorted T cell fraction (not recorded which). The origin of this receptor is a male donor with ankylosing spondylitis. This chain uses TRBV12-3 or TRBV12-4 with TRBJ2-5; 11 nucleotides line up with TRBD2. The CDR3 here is CASSTGLAAPRETQYF. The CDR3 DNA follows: TGTGCCAGCAGTACGGGACTAGCGGCCCCCAGGGAGACCCAGTACTTC.